A single sample gave rise to the 14 T cell receptor beta chains below, sequenced in a study of T cell responses to AZD1222 COVID-19 vaccine. Libraries were prepared by immunoSEQ multiplex PCR; TCRdb keeps only in-frame clonotypes and omits some of them. The sample has some 91,000 clones; approximately 92% are singletons. The specimen comprised peripheral blood, sampled on day 0 of AZD1222 vaccination. Receptors originate from an adult in good health.

The V call is TRBV28, the J call TRBJ2-4, with 9 nucleotides matching TRBD1. V shed 2 bases, J shed 3 bases, and the junction held 14 bases outside the gene matches. The CDR3 totals 19 residues. CDR1 is MDHEN and CDR2 is SYDVKM in the germline V gene. The CDR3 coding sequence is TGTGCCAGCAGTTTAATGTTGCGGCGGACAGGGGAACTCAAAAACATTCAGTACTTC. Translating it yields CASSLMLRRTGELKNIQYF. Using reference TRBV28 and TRBJ2-4 for the parts outside the CDR3, the full variable domain is DVKVTQSSRYLVKRTGEKVFLECVQDMDHENMFWYRQDPGLGLRLIYFSYDVKMKEKGDIPEGYSVSREKKERFSLILESASTNQTSMYLCASSLMLRRTGELKNIQYFGAGTRLSVL.

In this sample, this clone turned up once. The V gene is TRBV27, the J gene TRBJ2-1; D is uncertain. The CDR3 length is 17 residues. V dropped 2 bases and J dropped 3 bases, with 17 bases sitting between them. Germline V CDR1 and CDR2: MNHEY, SMNVEV (reference sequence). This chain's CDR3 is CASSLDRVITGYNEQFF. The CDR3 DNA is TGTGCCAGCAGTTTAGACCGCGTTATCACCGGCTACAATGAGCAGTTCTTC.

The gene calls are TRBV7-3 and TRBJ2-5; the D gene could be TRBD1 or TRBD2 (5 bases each). This CDR3 spans 13 amino acids. The V end lost 5 bases, the J end lost 1 base, and 8 bases lay between the germline ends. CDR1 SGHTA and CDR2 FQGTGA come from the germline V gene. CDR3 amino acids: CASSPGTQETQYF. Written as DNA, the CDR3 is TGTGCCAGCAGCCCCGGGACCCAAGAGACCCAGTACTTC.

The J gene is TRBJ2-2, the V gene TRBV9, with D unresolved. The CDR3 consists of 15 residues. Germline loops: CDR1 SGDLS, CDR2 YYNGEE. Trimming stripped 4 bases from V and 1 base from J, with 11 bases between. The CDR3 DNA follows: TGTGCCAGCAGCCCAACAAGACAGAACACCGGGGAGCTGTTTTTT. It specifies CASSPTRQNTGELFF.

The CDR3 bases are TGTGCCAGCAGTGAAGAAGGTGGGACCTACGAGCAGTACTTC. Protein: CASSEEGGTYEQYF. This chain connects TRBV6-1 to TRBJ2-7, with D uncertain. Germline loops: CDR1 MNHNS, CDR2 SASEGT. V was shortened by 1 base and J by 2 bases, with 9 bases between the two germline ends. The length of the CDR3 is 14 residues.

This chain links TRBV28 with TRBJ2-3; D remains ambiguous. Trimming pared 2 bases from V and 0 bases from J, leaving 3 bases between. This CDR3 comprises 13 residues. The germline gives CDR1 MDHEN, CDR2 SYDVKM. CDR3 protein: CASSLPSTDTQYF. CDR3 in DNA: TGTGCCAGCAGTTTACCTAGCACAGATACGCAGTATTTT.

DNA of the CDR3: TGCGCCAGCAGCCAAGGACGAGGAGATACGCAGTATTTT. Translating gives CASSQGRGDTQYF. The chain recombines TRBV4-3 with TRBJ2-3, with D unclear. Germline assignment: CDR1 LGHNA and CDR2 YSLEER. This CDR3 has 13 residues. Trimming took off 1 base at V and 5 bases at J, with 7 bases between the two ends.

The CDR3 reads CASSRGRNSNQPQHF. CDR3 coding DNA: TGTGCCAGCAGTCGCGGACGGAATAGCAATCAGCCCCAGCATTTT. The chain uses TRBV28 and TRBJ1-5; no firm D call. CDR1 and CDR2 from the germline V gene are MDHEN and SYDVKM. V lost 5 bases and J lost 0, with 11 bases in between. This CDR3 is built from 15 residues.

V usage is TRBV30 and J usage is TRBJ1-2; possibly TRBD1 for D (5 bases). CDR1 GTSNPN and CDR2 SVGIG come from the germline V gene (reference sequence). V shed 1 base and J shed 7 bases, with 13 bases lying between them. The CDR3 has 13 amino acids. In nucleotides, the CDR3 is TGTGCCTGGAGTGATCAGGGTTTATTTGGCTACACCTTC. Encoded protein: CAWSDQGLFGYTF.

V usage is TRBV10-1 and J usage is TRBJ2-2; 7 positions match TRBD1. The CDR3 spans 17 residues. Per the germline V gene, CDR1 is WNHNN and CDR2 is SYGVQD (reference sequence). The ends lost 1 base at V and 2 bases at J; junction bases unmatched: 7. CDR3 residues: CASSEWQGVANTGELFF. The DNA for the CDR3 is TGCGCCAGCAGTGAGTGGCAGGGGGTCGCAAACACCGGGGAGCTGTTTTTT.

V is TRBV19 and J is TRBJ1-1; D is perhaps TRBD1 (6 bases). This CDR3 region has 12 residues. Germline V lookup: CDR1 LNHDA, CDR2 SQIVND (reference sequence). V gave up 10 bases and J gave up 3 bases, with 12 bases separating them. The CDR3 sequence: CATRDTYTEAFF. CDR3 DNA sequence: TGTGCCACCCGGGACACGTACACTGAAGCTTTCTTT.

This clone was detected once. J is TRBJ1-5 and V is TRBV3-1 (or the pseudogene TRBV3-2), with D possibly matching TRBD1 (6 bases). CDR1 and CDR2 (germline): LGHDT, YNNKEL (reference sequence). V lost 5 bases to trimming and J lost 3 bases, with 20 bases between them. The CDR3 has 17 residues. The CDR3 bases are TGTGCCAGCAGCGACGGGACACCCCAAAGCAACAATCAGCCCCAGCATTTT. As protein: CASSDGTPQSNNQPQHF.

J is TRBJ2-4 and V is TRBV19, with D tentatively TRBD2 (7 bases). The germline V gene has CDR1 LNHDA and CDR2 SQIVND (reference sequence). Trimming pared 2 bases from V and 6 bases from J, leaving 8 bases between. This CDR3 contains 13 residues. CDR3: CASSIRGGNIQYF. DNA of the CDR3: TGTGCCAGTAGTATAAGGGGGGGAAACATTCAGTACTTC.

V and J are TRBV19 and TRBJ2-7; possible D gene TRBD1, 5 bases. Trimming stripped 4 bases from V and 0 bases from J, with 7 bases between. The CDR3 extends over 13 amino acids. Germline V gene sequence: CDR1 LNHDA, CDR2 SQIVND (reference sequence). The CDR3 loop reads CASSTDNSYEQYF. CDR3 in DNA: TGTGCCAGTAGTACGGACAACTCCTACGAGCAGTACTTC.